This T cell receptor (beta chain) was observed in a study of cytomegalovirus exposure and HLA in healthy donors. The protocol was immunoSEQ multiplex PCR, while the TCRdb copy is restricted to in-frame clones and leaves out a portion. The table includes approximately 170,000 clones, 70% to 90% detected once. The sample taken for sequencing was PBMCs. The clonotype comes from a man aged 25 to 40 in good health and CMV-seropositive.

The CDR3 region has the DNA TGTGCCAGTAGCCCTTACGGACTAAATAAGGTCGATGAGCAGTTCTTC. It translates to CASSPYGLNKVDEQFF. V gene TRBV19 combines with J gene TRBJ2-1; D is perhaps TRBD2 (6 bases). Between the trimmed V and J ends, which lost 6 bases and 8 bases, there was a span of 23 bases. The CDR3 has 16 residues. Germline V gene sequence: CDR1 LNHDA, CDR2 SQIVND (reference sequence).